This T cell receptor beta chain was documented in a study of T cells after yellow fever vaccination. Study-level background: SMART-Seq v4 Ultra Low Input prepared the low-cell-number fractions.

TCRdb called the 5' RACE reads again in MiXCR, with one record for every CDR3 protein. The table records about 210,000 distinct CDR3 sequences, 5.5% to 8.5% of them present only once. Germline V gene lookup returns CDR1 SGHTA and CDR2 FQGNSA. This CDR3 has 16 residues. V lost 5 bases to trimming and J lost 2 bases; unmatched junction nucleotides: 4. Notes on this clonotype: Possible read error: a much larger clone is one base away.

The chain is built from TRBV7-2 and TRBJ2-6; 9 bases map to TRBD1. The sample consisted of CD4+ T cells sorted from PBMCs, taken on the day of the yellow fever booster vaccination. The source is a man aged 25 to 40 who received the YFV17D yellow fever vaccine. The CDR3 region is CASSRDRVPGANVLTF. CDR3 coding DNA: TGTGCCAGCAGCCGGGACAGGGTACCTGGGGCCAACGTCCTGACTTTC. Drawing the rest from reference TRBV7-2 and TRBJ2-6, the complete variable domain is GAGVSQSPSNKVTEKGKDVELRCDPISGHTALYWYRQSLGQGLEFLIYFQGNSAPDKSGLPSDRFSAERTGGSVSTLTIQRTQQEDSAVYLCASSRDRVPGANVLTFGAGSRLTVL.